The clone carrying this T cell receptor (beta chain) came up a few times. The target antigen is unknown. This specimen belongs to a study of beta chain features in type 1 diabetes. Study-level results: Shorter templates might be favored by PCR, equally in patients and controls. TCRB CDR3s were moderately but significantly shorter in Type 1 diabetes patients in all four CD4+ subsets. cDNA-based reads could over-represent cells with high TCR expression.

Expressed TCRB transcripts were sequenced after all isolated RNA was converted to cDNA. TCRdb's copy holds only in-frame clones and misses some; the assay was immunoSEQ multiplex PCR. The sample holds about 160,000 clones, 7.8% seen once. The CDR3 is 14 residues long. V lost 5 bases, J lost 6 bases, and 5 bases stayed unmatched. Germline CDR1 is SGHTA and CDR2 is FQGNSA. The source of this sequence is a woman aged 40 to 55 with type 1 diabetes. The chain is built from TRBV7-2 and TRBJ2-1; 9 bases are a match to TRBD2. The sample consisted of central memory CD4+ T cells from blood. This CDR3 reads CASSPGLAPNEQFF. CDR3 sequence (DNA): TGTGCCAGCAGCCCGGGACTAGCCCCCAATGAGCAGTTCTTC.